Below are 20 T cell receptor beta chains sequenced from a single sample in a study of technical replicates of blood from a few donors. Sequenced by immunoSEQ multiplex PCR; TCRdb stores in-frame clones only, minus some. The table shows over 70,000 clones, with 90% to 95% occurring only once. Material for sequencing was PBMCs. Source of these receptors: a human donor in good health. Some clones in this sample may be carry-over from other donors' samples.

This chain connects TRBV27 to TRBJ1-1; maybe TRBD1 (5 bases). The CDR3 is 14 amino acids. CDR1 and CDR2 from the germline V gene are MNHEY and SMNVEV (reference sequence). Trimming removed 2 bases from V and 3 bases from J, with 10 bases in between. CDR3: CASSLRGTYTEAFF. The CDR3 coding sequence is TGTGCCAGCAGTTTAAGGGGCACTTACACTGAAGCTTTCTTT.

This chain connects TRBV7-6 to TRBJ1-6; TRBD1 is a possible D gene (6 bases). V was trimmed by 5 bases and J by 4 bases, leaving 18 bases between them. This CDR3 region has 17 residues. The V gene's germline CDR1 is SGHVS and CDR2 FNYEAQ. The CDR3 loop is CASSISRRGQYNSPLHF. The CDR3 bases are TGTGCCAGCAGCATTAGCCGTAGGGGACAATATAATTCACCCCTCCACTTT.

J is TRBJ1-2 and V is TRBV30; D gene uncertain. The CDR3 consists of 13 residues. V was trimmed by 2 bases and J by 6 bases, leaving 13 bases between them. Germline V gene lookup returns CDR1 GTSNPN and CDR2 SVGIG (reference sequence). The CDR3 DNA reads as TGTGCCTGGAGTCCCAGACATGACGATGGCTACACCTTC. Translated: CAWSPRHDDGYTF. Based on the CDR3 plus reference TRBV30 and TRBJ1-2, the full variable domain is SQTIHQWPATLVQPVGSPLSLECTVEGTSNPNLYWYRQAAGRGLQLLFYSVGIGQISSEVPQNLSASRPQDRQFILSSKKLLLSDSGFYLCAWSPRHDDGYTFGSGTRLTVV.

The CDR3 is CASSLDDSSYNSPLHF. The CDR3 region has the DNA TGCGCCAGCAGCTTGGATGATAGCTCCTATAATTCACCCCTCCACTTT. This chain joins TRBV5-1 and TRBJ1-6; D gene unclear. V lost 0 bases to trimming and J lost 0 bases, with 7 bases between them. CDR1 SGHRS and CDR2 YFSETQ come from the germline V gene. This CDR3 is 16 amino acids long. Using reference TRBV5-1 and TRBJ1-6 for the parts outside the CDR3, the full variable domain is KAGVTQTPRYLIKTRGQQVTLSCSPISGHRSVSWYQQTPGQGLQFLFEYFSETQRNKGNFPGRFSGRQFSNSRSEMNVSTLELGDSALYLCASSLDDSSYNSPLHFGNGTRLTVT.

The chain combines TRBV7-2 with TRBJ2-4; TRBD1 is a possible D gene (5 bases). Deletions cut 4 bases from V and 9 bases from J, with 16 bases between. The CDR3 runs 14 residues. The germline CDR1 and CDR2 sequences are SGHTA and FQGNSA. The CDR3, as DNA: TGTGCCAGCAGCTCTTGGACCCAGCAGGGCATTCAGTACTTC. Residues: CASSSWTQQGIQYF.

The chain carries TRBV29-1 and TRBJ2-7, with D perhaps matching TRBD1 (6 bases). Germline V gene sequence: CDR1 SQVTM, CDR2 ANQGSEA. V was trimmed by 6 bases and J by 7 bases, leaving 10 bases between them. This CDR3 is built from 10 residues. This CDR3 reads CSVGQTEQYF. CDR3 nucleotide sequence: TGCAGCGTCGGACAGACTGAGCAGTACTTC.

J is TRBJ1-1 and V is TRBV9, with D uncertain. This CDR3 is 15 amino acids long. The V end lost 2 bases, the J end lost 5 bases, and 16 bases lay between the germline ends. In germline, CDR1 is SGDLS, CDR2 YYNGEE. The CDR3 reads CASSVESGRSTEAFF. CDR3 bases: TGTGCCAGCAGCGTTGAGAGTGGGCGATCAACTGAAGCTTTCTTT.

This clone is a singleton in its sample. CDR3 bases: TGTGCCAGCAGCAGCAACAGGGTTCATGGCTACACCTTC. This gives the protein CASSSNRVHGYTF. This sequence joins TRBV9 and TRBJ1-2; D may be TRBD1 (6 bases). The V gene's germline CDR1 is SGDLS and CDR2 YYNGEE. The CDR3 covers 13 residues. With 4 bases removed from V and 6 bases from J, the gap between germline ends came to 13 bases.

The CDR3 reads CASSPSYGYTF. For the CDR3, the DNA is TGTGCCAGCAGCCCATCCTATGGCTACACCTTC. The chain employs TRBV6-1 and TRBJ1-2; D remains ambiguous. V dropped 6 bases and J dropped 4 bases, with 6 bases sitting between them. CDR1 MNHNS and CDR2 SASEGT come from the germline V gene. The length of the CDR3 is 11 residues.

The chain couples TRBV5-4 to TRBJ2-7; 7 bases align to TRBD2. J gave up 5 bases and V 0 bases, and 8 bases lay outside the gene matches. Germline V CDR1 and CDR2: SGHNT, YYREEE (reference sequence). The CDR3 spans 15 residues. CDR3: CASSLGVGGSNEQYF. CDR3 bases: TGTGCCAGCAGCTTGGGGGTAGGCGGGAGTAACGAGCAGTACTTC.

DNA of the CDR3: TGTGCCAGCAGTTCTAAGGTTGCGGGAGGGAACACCGGGGAGCTGTTTTTT. It is translated as CASSSKVAGGNTGELFF. The chain couples TRBV7-2 to TRBJ2-2, with 8 nucleotides matching TRBD2. The trim removed 6 bases at V and 1 base at J, leaving 10 bases unmatched. The CDR3 length is 17 residues. Per the germline V gene, CDR1 is SGHTA and CDR2 is FQGNSA.

The V and J genes are TRBV10-3 and TRBJ2-5, with a weak D call TRBD2 (6 bases). The CDR3 is 12 residues long. Germline-derived CDR1 and CDR2 are ENHRY and SYGVKD. With 6 bases removed from V and 7 bases from J, the gap between germline ends came to 12 bases. In nucleotides, the CDR3 is TGTGCCATCAGCCGGGACTCCTCGACCCAGTACTTC. Its protein product is CAISRDSSTQYF.

The chain is built from TRBV7-2 and TRBJ2-1, with 8 bases fitting TRBD2. This CDR3 is 15 amino acids long. CDR1 is SGHTA, CDR2 FQGNSA, per germline. V dropped 7 bases and J dropped 8; count of bases not matched to a gene: 13. As DNA, the CDR3 is TGTGCCAGCACCCTAATAGCGGGGCTTGCGGATGAGCAGTTCTTC. Its protein product is CASTLIAGLADEQFF.

The chain couples TRBV6-5 to TRBJ2-7; the D gene is possibly TRBD1 (6 bases). The germline V gene has CDR1 MNHEY and CDR2 SVGAGI. The V gene lost 6 bases and the J gene lost 10 bases, with 19 bases spanning the gap. The CDR3 runs to 13 residues. Written as DNA, the CDR3 is TGTGCCAGCAGCCCCCGTCGGCAGGGGCCCCAGTACTTC. Translated, it gives CASSPRRQGPQYF.

The chain employs TRBV2 and TRBJ2-7; the D gene is possibly TRBD2 (6 bases). V was cut by 3 bases and J by 0 bases, with 12 bases left in between. CDR1 and CDR2 (germline): SNHLY, FYNNEI. This CDR3 region has 15 residues. In DNA form, the CDR3 reads TGTGCCAGCAGTGATTTAGTCGGGAGCTCCTACGAGCAGTACTTC. Translated, it gives CASSDLVGSSYEQYF.

The chain carries TRBV19 and TRBJ2-1; no clear D gene. The CDR3 is 13 amino acids. Germline values: CDR1 LNHDA, CDR2 SQIVND (reference sequence). V shed 10 bases and J shed 0 bases, with 10 bases lying between them. CDR3: CATSGSSYNEQFF. DNA of the CDR3: TGTGCCACCTCGGGTAGCTCCTACAATGAGCAGTTCTTC.

The chain employs TRBV29-1 and TRBJ2-3; 7 bases agree with TRBD2. Germline-derived CDR1 and CDR2 are SQVTM and ANQGSEA. This CDR3 spans 13 amino acids. The trim removed 7 bases at V and 2 bases at J, leaving 6 bases unmatched. In DNA form, the CDR3 reads TGCAGCGCCCTAAGCGGGAACACAGATACGCAGTATTTT. It specifies CSALSGNTDTQYF.

This chain joins TRBV19 and TRBJ2-7; a weak D match, TRBD1 (6 bases). Germline V lookup: CDR1 LNHDA, CDR2 SQIVND (reference sequence). The CDR3 length is 14 residues. Trimming pared 3 bases from V and 2 bases from J, leaving 11 bases between. The CDR3 reads CASSMLGATYEQYF. The CDR3 DNA reads as TGTGCCAGTAGTATGCTGGGGGCCACCTACGAGCAGTACTTC. The whole variable domain, filled in from reference TRBV19 and TRBJ2-7, reads DGGITQSPKYLFRKEGQNVTLSCEQNLNHDAMYWYRQDPGQGLRLIYYSQIVNDFQKGDIAEGYSVSREKKESFPLTVTSAQKNPTAFYLCASSMLGATYEQYFGPGTRLTVT.

The CDR3 DNA reads TGTGCCAGTAGTATAGCCACGGTCTGGGCTTTCTTT. Encoded protein: CASSIATVWAFF. V gene TRBV19 combines with J gene TRBJ1-1; D uncertain. The V end was cut by 1 base, the J end by 11 bases, with 11 bases between. The CDR3 runs to 12 residues. The germline gives CDR1 LNHDA, CDR2 SQIVND (reference sequence).

The chain uses TRBV18 and TRBJ1-2; D gene ambiguous. The CDR3 covers 13 residues. Trimming took off 2 bases at V and 4 bases at J, with 8 bases between the two ends. Germline assignment: CDR1 KGHSH and CDR2 LQKENI. The CDR3 DNA reads TGTGCCAGCTCACCAGAGAGTGCCTATGGCTACACCTTC. This encodes CASSPESAYGYTF.